These T cell receptor beta chains were read from a single sample in a study of metastatic and nonmetastatic thyroid tumors. TCRdb re-called the PCR reads through MiXCR. The data contain 7,500 to 9,500 clones, 35% of them singletons. Specimen: tumor tissue. These receptors all come from a female donor with papillary thyroid cancer or a benign thyroid nodule (not recorded which). Some clones in this sample may be carry-over from other donors' samples. CDR3s include the opening cysteine and the closing phenylalanine or tryptophan. The D gene is left open where the match is weak. Size is stated for part of the rows, as once, few or many counts, or as a class when the clone is expanded.

J	D	size	length	V	CDR3	DNA
TRBJ1-2	.	.	15	TRBV9	CASSAGRTANYGYTF	TGTGCCAGCAGCGCGGGACGGACCGCTAACTATGGCTACACCTTC
TRBJ2-3	TRBD1	few	15	TRBV28	CASSLPGQGSDTQYF	TGTGCCAGCAGCCTACCGGGACAGGGGTCAGATACGCAGTATTTT
TRBJ1-2	.	.	12	TRBV20-1	CSAREQPYGYTF	TGCAGTGCTAGAGAGCAGCCATATGGCTACACCTTC
TRBJ1-2	.	.	13	TRBV6-2/TRBV6-3	CASSYGGPYGYTF	TGTGCCAGCAGTTACGGGGGCCCGTATGGCTACACCTTC
TRBJ2-7	.	medium-sized	12	TRBV12-3/TRBV12-4	CASSLWGSEQYF	TGTGCCAGCAGTTTATGGGGAAGCGAGCAGTACTTC
TRBJ1-4	.	.	15	TRBV4-1	CASSQTGEVNEKLFF	TGCGCCAGCAGCCAGACCGGGGAGGTCAATGAAAAACTGTTTTTT
TRBJ2-7	.	medium-sized	12	TRBV6-1	CASSGTTYEQYF	TGTGCCAGCAGTGGGACAACCTACGAGCAGTACTTC
TRBJ1-5	TRBD1	medium-sized	16	TRBV19	CASSGTGGMGNQPQHF	TGTGCCAGTTCCGGGACAGGGGGCATGGGGAATCAGCCCCAGCATTTT
TRBJ1-1	.	.	16	TRBV20-1	CSASNTIGQTGNEAFF	TGCAGTGCTAGTAACACGATCGGGCAAACTGGCAATGAAGCTTTCTTT
TRBJ2-7	TRBD2	.	15	TRBV20-1	CSARYGTSGAWEQYF	TGCAGTGCTAGATACGGGACTAGCGGGGCTTGGGAGCAGTACTTC
TRBJ1-3	.	large	14	TRBV30	CAWSVQGSGNTIYF	TGTGCCTGGAGTGTACAGGGATCTGGAAACACCATATATTTT
TRBJ2-5	.	.	13	TRBV6-2/TRBV6-3	CASSDSGAETQYF	TGTGCCAGCAGTGATTCGGGGGCCGAGACCCAGTACTTC
TRBJ2-1	.	once	16	TRBV11-2	CASSRFRVSSYNEQFF	TGTGCCAGCAGCCGATTCAGGGTAAGCTCCTACAATGAGCAGTTCTTC
TRBJ2-7	TRBD2	few	15	TRBV6-1	CASSKGTSGTYEQYF	TGTGCCAGCAGCAAAGGGACTAGCGGTACCTACGAGCAGTACTTC
TRBJ1-2	TRBD1	few	15	TRBV25-1	CASSARQGARYGYTF	TGTGCCAGCAGTGCCCGACAGGGGGCTAGGTATGGCTACACCTTC
TRBJ2-7	.	medium-sized	14	TRBV7-9	CASSLEGGAHEQYF	TGTGCCAGCAGCTTAGAAGGGGGGGCCCACGAGCAGTACTTC
TRBJ1-2	.	few	12	TRBV6-1	CASSGTAYGYTF	TGTGCCAGCAGTGGGACAGCGTATGGCTACACCTTC
TRBJ1-1	.	medium-sized	15	TRBV9	CASSGDPGLDTEAFF	TGTGCCAGCTCCGGTGATCCAGGATTGGACACTGAAGCTTTCTTT
TRBJ2-1	TRBD2	.	13	TRBV20-1	CSAGGVVVNEQFF	TGCAGTGCCGGGGGGGTCGTGGTCAATGAGCAGTTCTTC
TRBJ2-3	.	few	16	TRBV12-3/TRBV12-4	CASSPGGVGGTDTQYF	TGTGCCAGCAGCCCCGGGGGCGTCGGGGGCACAGATACGCAGTATTTT
TRBJ2-6	.	many	18	TRBV3-1	CASSQDTPGSSGANVLTF	TGTGCCAGCAGCCAAGATACCCCAGGGAGCTCTGGGGCCAACGTCCTGACTTTC
TRBJ1-1	.	.	15	TRBV6-6	CASSYSGVGGTEAFF	TGTGCCAGCAGTTACTCCGGGGTGGGCGGCACTGAAGCTTTCTTT
TRBJ1-2	TRBD1	.	15	TRBV5-1	CASSLRGGQGGGYTF	TGCGCCAGCAGCTTGAGGGGAGGACAGGGCGGCGGCTACACCTTC
TRBJ2-7	.	medium-sized	15	TRBV5-1	CASSLGREPSYEQYF	TGCGCCAGCAGCTTGGGCCGGGAACCCTCCTACGAGCAGTACTTC
TRBJ2-2	.	medium-sized	14	TRBV12-3/TRBV12-4	CASRRGRRAGELFF	TGTGCCAGCAGGCGGGGAAGGCGGGCCGGGGAGCTGTTTTTT
TRBJ1-6	.	.	17	TRBV20-1	CSARDTDVGSYNSPLHF	TGCAGTGCTAGAGATACGGACGTTGGCTCCTATAATTCACCCCTCCACTTT
TRBJ2-7	TRBD1	.	18	TRBV7-8	CASSLGQGGGWSSYEQYF	TGTGCCAGCAGCTTGGGACAGGGTGGGGGCTGGAGCTCCTACGAGCAGTACTTC
TRBJ2-2	TRBD1	.	14	TRBV6-5	CASSLQGAIGELFF	TGTGCCAGCAGTCTACAGGGGGCGATCGGGGAGCTGTTTTTT
TRBJ1-5	.	few	14	TRBV4-1	CASSQEGSRQPQHF	TGCGCCAGCAGCCAAGAGGGTAGTCGGCAGCCCCAGCATTTT
TRBJ2-7	TRBD1	.	14	TRBV28	CASRSISRGREQYF	TGTGCCAGCCGATCAATCTCCAGGGGGCGAGAGCAGTACTTC
TRBJ2-4	.	many	14	TRBV7-2	CASSVGPPTEVQYF	TGTGCCAGCAGCGTTGGTCCCCCCACCGAGGTTCAGTACTTC
TRBJ2-1	.	few	12	TRBV7-9	CASGQDLNEQFF	TGTGCCAGCGGCCAGGACCTAAATGAGCAGTTCTTC
TRBJ2-7	TRBD2	.	14	TRBV27	CASSLAGAFYEQYF	TGTGCCAGCAGTTTAGCGGGAGCATTTTACGAGCAGTACTTC
TRBJ1-6	.	.	17	TRBV5-6	CASSSGPTMGYGSPLHF	TGTGCCAGCAGCTCCGGACCTACCATGGGTTATGGTTCACCCCTCCACTTT
TRBJ2-7	.	.	12	TRBV6-1	CASGDGPYEQYF	TGTGCCAGTGGGGACGGTCCCTACGAGCAGTACTTC
TRBJ2-7	TRBD1	.	14	TRBV5-1	CASSWTGDPYEQYF	TGCGCCAGCAGCTGGACAGGGGATCCCTACGAGCAGTACTTC
TRBJ1-4	.	.	15	TRBV25-1	CASSEATTGQEKLFF	TGTGCCAGCAGTGAGGCGACGACGGGACAAGAAAAACTGTTTTTT
TRBJ1-1	.	.	13	TRBV7-2	CASSLAGVTEAFF	TGTGCCAGCAGCTTAGCGGGGGTGACTGAAGCTTTCTTT
TRBJ2-2	.	medium-sized	15	TRBV19	CASSIPVPGTGELFF	TGTGCCAGTAGTATACCGGTCCCGGGCACCGGGGAGCTGTTTTTT
TRBJ1-2	TRBD1	.	15	TRBV19	CASKRTGGLGYGYTF	TGTGCCAGTAAGAGGACAGGGGGCCTAGGGTATGGCTACACCTTC
TRBJ2-1	TRBD2	few	19	TRBV9	CASSVEGTSGSLSYNEQFF	TGTGCCAGCAGCGTAGAAGGGACTAGCGGGAGTCTCTCCTACAATGAGCAGTTCTTC
TRBJ2-7	.	.	14	TRBV6-1	CAIKAAQGSYEQYF	TGTGCCATAAAAGCGGCCCAAGGCTCCTACGAGCAGTACTTC